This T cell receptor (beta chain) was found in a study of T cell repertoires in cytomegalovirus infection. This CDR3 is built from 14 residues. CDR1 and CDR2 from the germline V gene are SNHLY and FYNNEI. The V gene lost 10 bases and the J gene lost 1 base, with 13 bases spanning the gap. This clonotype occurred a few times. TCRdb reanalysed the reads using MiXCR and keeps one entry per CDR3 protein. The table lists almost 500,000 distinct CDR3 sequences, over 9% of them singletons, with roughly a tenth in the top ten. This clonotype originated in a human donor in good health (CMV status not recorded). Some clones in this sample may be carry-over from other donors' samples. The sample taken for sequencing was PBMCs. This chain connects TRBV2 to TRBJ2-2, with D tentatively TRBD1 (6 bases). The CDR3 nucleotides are TGTGCCACCCTCCGCAGGGGGAACACCGGGGAGCTGTTTTTT. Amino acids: CATLRRGNTGELFF.